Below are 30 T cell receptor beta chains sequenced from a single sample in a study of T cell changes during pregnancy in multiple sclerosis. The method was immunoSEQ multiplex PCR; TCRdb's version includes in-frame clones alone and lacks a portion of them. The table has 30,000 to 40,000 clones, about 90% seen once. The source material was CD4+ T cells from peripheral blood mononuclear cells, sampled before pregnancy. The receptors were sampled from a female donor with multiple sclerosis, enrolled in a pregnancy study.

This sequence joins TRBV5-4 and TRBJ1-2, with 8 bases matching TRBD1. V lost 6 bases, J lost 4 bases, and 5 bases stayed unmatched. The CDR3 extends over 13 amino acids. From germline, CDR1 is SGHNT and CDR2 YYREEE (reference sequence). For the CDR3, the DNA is TGTGCCAGCACCACAGGGGGGCTCTATGGCTACACCTTC. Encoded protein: CASTTGGLYGYTF.

CDR3 DNA: TGCGCCAGCAGCTTGGGAGGCGACTATGGCTACACCTTC. The encoded protein is CASSLGGDYGYTF. This chain connects TRBV5-1 to TRBJ1-2; unclear D gene. This CDR3 comprises 13 residues. The germline V gene encodes CDR1 SGHRS and CDR2 YFSETQ. Trimming left V 0 bases short and J 3 bases short, with 6 bases between.

CDR3 in DNA: TGCGCCAGCAGCTTGTGGTTTAGTCAGGGTTCCTACGAGCAGTACTTC. This translates into CASSLWFSQGSYEQYF. The genes are TRBV5-1 and TRBJ2-7, with D tentatively TRBD1 (5 bases). V lost 1 base and J lost 1, with 15 bases in between. The CDR3 totals 16 residues. Germline CDR1 and CDR2: SGHRS and YFSETQ.

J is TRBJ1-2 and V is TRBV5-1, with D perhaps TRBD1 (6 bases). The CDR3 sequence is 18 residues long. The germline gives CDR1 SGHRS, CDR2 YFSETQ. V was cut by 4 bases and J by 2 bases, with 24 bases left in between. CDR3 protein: CASSPDTTGLRGNYGYTF. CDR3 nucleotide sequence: TGCGCCAGCAGCCCGGATACGACGGGGCTGAGGGGGAACTATGGCTACACCTTC.

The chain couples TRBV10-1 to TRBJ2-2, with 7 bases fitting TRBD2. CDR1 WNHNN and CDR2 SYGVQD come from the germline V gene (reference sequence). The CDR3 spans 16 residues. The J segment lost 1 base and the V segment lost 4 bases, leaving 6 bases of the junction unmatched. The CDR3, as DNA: TGCGCCAGCAGTGTAGCTGGGGGGGAGAACACCGGGGAGCTGTTTTTT. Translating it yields CASSVAGGENTGELFF.

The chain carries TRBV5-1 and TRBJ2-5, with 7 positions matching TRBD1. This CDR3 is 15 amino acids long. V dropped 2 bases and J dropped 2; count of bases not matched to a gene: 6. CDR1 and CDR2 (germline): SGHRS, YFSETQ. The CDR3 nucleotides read TGCGCCAGCAGCTTTGGGACAGATCATCAAGAGACCCAGTACTTC. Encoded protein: CASSFGTDHQETQYF.

DNA of the CDR3: TGCGCCAGCAGCCATCCCTTCACAGATACGCAGTATTTT. This codes for CASSHPFTDTQYF. The chain couples TRBV4-1 to TRBJ2-3; D gene unclear. The CDR3 totals 13 residues. V was clipped by 3 bases and J by 2 bases, with 6 bases between them. Germline V gives CDR1 MGHRA, CDR2 YSYEKL.

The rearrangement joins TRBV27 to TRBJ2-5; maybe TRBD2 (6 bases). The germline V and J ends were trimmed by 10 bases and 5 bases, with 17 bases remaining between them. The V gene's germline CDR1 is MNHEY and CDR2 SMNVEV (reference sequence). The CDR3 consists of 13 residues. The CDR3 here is CATSGAGWETQYF. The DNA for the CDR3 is TGTGCCACCTCTGGAGCGGGTTGGGAGACCCAGTACTTC.

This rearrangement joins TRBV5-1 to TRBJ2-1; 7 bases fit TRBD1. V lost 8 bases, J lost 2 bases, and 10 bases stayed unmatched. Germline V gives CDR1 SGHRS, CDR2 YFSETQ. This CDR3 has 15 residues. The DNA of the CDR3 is TGCGCCAGTCACGCCGGGACAGAGGCCTACAATGAGCAGTTCTTC. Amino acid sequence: CASHAGTEAYNEQFF.

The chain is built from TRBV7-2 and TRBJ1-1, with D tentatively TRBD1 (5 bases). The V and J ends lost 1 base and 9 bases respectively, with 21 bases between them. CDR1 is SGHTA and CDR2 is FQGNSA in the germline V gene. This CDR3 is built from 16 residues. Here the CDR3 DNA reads TGTGCCAGCAGCTTAGGGCCCGGGGGTTTGGGGATCCAAGCTTTCTTT. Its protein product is CASSLGPGGLGIQAFF.

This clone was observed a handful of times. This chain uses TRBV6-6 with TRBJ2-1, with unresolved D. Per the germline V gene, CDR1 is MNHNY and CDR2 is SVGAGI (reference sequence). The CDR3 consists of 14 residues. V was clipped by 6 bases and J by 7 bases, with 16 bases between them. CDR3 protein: CASRIRVPVNEQFF. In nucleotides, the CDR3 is TGTGCCAGCAGAATACGGGTTCCGGTGAATGAGCAGTTCTTC.

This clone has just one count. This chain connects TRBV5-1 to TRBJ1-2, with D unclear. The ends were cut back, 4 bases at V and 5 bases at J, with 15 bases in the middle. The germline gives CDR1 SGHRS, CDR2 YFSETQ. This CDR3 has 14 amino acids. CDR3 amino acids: CASSLTDQWYGYTF. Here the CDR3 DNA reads TGCGCCAGCAGCCTTACAGACCAATGGTATGGCTACACCTTC. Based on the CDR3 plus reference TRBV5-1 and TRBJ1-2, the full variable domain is KAGVTQTPRYLIKTRGQQVTLSCSPISGHRSVSWYQQTPGQGLQFLFEYFSETQRNKGNFPGRFSGRQFSNSRSEMNVSTLELGDSALYLCASSLTDQWYGYTFGSGTRLTVV.

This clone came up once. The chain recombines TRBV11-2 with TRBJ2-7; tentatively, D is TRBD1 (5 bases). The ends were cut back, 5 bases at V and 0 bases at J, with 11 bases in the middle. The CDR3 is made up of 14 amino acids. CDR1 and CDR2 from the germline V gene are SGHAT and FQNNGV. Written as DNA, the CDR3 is TGTGCCAGCAGCCCCGACAGAAACTCCTACGAGCAGTACTTC. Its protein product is CASSPDRNSYEQYF.

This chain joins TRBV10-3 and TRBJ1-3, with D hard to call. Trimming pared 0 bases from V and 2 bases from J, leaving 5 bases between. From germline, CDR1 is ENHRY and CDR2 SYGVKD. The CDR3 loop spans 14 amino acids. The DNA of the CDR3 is TGTGCCATCAGTGAGTCGGGCGCTGGAAACACCATATATTTT. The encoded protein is CAISESGAGNTIYF.

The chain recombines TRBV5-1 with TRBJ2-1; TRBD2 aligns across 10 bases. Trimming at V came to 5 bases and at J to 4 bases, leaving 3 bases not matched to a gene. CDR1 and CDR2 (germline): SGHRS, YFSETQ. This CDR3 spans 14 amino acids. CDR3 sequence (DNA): TGCGCCAGCAGTGCGACTAGCGGGTACAATGAGCAGTTCTTC. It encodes CASSATSGYNEQFF.

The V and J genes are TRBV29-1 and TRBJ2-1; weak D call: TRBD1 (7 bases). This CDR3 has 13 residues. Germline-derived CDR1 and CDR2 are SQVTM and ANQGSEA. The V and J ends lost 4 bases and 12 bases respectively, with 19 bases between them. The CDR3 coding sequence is TGCAGCGTTGCGGGGACAGCCCCGGAGGGGCAGTTCTTC. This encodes CSVAGTAPEGQFF.

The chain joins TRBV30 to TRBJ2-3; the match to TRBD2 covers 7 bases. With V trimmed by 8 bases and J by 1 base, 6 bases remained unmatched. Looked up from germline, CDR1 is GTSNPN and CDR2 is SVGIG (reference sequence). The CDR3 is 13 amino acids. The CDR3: CARTSVGTDTQYF. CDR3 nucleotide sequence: TGTGCCCGTACTAGCGTGGGCACAGATACGCAGTATTTT.

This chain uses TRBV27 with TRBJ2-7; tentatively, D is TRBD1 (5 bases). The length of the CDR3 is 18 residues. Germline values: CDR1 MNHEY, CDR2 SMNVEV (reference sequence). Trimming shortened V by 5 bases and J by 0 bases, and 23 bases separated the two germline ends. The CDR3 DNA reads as TGTGCCAGCAGTCCCACCCCAGCGACAGCTGGGTCCTCCTACGAGCAGTACTTC. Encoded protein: CASSPTPATAGSSYEQYF.

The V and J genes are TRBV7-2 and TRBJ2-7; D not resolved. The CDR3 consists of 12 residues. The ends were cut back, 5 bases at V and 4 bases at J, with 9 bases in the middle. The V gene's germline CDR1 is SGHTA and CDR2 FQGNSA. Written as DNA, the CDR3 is TGTGCCAGCAGCCTACAGAGATACGAGCAGTACTTC. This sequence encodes CASSLQRYEQYF.

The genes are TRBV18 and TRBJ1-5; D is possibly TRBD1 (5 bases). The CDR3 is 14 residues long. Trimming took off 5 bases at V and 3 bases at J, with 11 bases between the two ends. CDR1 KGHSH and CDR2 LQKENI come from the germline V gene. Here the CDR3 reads CASSVRQYNQPQHF. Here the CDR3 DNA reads TGTGCCAGCTCAGTCCGACAGTACAATCAGCCCCAGCATTTT.

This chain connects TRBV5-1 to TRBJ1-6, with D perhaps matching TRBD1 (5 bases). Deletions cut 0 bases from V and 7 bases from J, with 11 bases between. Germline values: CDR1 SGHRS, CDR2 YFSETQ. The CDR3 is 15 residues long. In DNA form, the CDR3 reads TGCGCCAGCAGCTTGGGCAGGGTGCACAATTCACCCCTCCACTTT. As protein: CASSLGRVHNSPLHF.

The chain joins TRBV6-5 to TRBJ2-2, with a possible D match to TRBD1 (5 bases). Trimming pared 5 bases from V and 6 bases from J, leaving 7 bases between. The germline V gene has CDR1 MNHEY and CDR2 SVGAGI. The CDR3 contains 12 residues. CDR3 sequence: CASSQGAGELFF. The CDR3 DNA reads TGTGCCAGCAGTCAGGGTGCCGGGGAGCTGTTTTTT.

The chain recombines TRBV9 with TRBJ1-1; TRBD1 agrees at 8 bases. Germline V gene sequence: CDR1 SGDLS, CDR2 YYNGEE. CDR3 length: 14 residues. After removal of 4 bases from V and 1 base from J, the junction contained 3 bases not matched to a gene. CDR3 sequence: CASSRDRTNTEAFF. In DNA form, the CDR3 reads TGTGCCAGCAGCAGGGACAGGACGAACACTGAAGCTTTCTTT.

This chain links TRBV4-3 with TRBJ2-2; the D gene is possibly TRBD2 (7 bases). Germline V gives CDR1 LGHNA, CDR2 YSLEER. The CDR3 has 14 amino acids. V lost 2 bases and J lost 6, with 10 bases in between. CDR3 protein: CASSQQGRAGELFF. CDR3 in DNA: TGCGCCAGCAGCCAACAGGGGAGGGCCGGGGAGCTGTTTTTT.

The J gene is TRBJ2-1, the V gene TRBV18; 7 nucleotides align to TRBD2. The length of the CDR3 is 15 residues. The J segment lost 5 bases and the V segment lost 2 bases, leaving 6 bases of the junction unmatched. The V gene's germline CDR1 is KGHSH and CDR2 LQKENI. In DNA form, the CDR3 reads TGTGCCAGCTCACCATTGCTAGCGGCGAACAATGAGCAGTTCTTC. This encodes CASSPLLAANNEQFF. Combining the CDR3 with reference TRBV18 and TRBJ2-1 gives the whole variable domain NAGVMQNPRHLVRRRGQEARLRCSPMKGHSHVYWYRQLPEEGLKFMVYLQKENIIDESGMPKERFSAEFPKEGPSILRIQQVVRGDSAAYFCASSPLLAANNEQFFGPGTRLTVL.

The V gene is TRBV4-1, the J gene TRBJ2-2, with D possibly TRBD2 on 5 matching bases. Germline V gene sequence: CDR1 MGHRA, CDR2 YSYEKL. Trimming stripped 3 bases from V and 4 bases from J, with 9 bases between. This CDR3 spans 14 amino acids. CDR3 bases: TGCGCCAGCAGCCAGCAACTAGTCACCGGGGAGCTGTTTTTT. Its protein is CASSQQLVTGELFF.

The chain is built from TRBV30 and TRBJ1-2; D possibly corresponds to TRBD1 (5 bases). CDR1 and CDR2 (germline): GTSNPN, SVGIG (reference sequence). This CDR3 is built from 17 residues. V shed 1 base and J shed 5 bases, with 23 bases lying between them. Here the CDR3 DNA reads TGTGCCTGGAGTGACCTCCGGGACTTCCGAAGGAGATATGGCTACACCTTC. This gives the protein CAWSDLRDFRRRYGYTF.

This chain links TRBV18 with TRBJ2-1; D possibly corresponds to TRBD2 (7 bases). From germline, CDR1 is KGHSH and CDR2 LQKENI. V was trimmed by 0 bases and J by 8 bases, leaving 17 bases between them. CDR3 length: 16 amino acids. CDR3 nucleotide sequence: TGTGCCAGCTCACCACCGAACGGGGGGCCAGGTCATGAGCAGTTCTTC. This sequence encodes CASSPPNGGPGHEQFF.

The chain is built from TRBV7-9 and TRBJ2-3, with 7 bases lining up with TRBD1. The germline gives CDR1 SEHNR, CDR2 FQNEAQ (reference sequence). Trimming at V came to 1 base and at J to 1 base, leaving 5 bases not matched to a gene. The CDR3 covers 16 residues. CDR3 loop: CASSLDRGSGTDTQYF. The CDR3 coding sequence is TGTGCCAGCAGCTTAGACAGGGGATCGGGCACAGATACGCAGTATTTT.

CDR3 region: CASSRDRGDEQYF. The CDR3 nucleotides are TGCGCCAGCAGCCGGGACAGGGGGGACGAGCAGTACTTC. The genes are TRBV5-1 and TRBJ2-7; 11 bases are shared with TRBD1. Trimming removed 4 bases from V and 5 bases from J; junction bases left unmatched: 2. This CDR3 is 13 amino acids long. CDR1 SGHRS and CDR2 YFSETQ come from the germline V gene.